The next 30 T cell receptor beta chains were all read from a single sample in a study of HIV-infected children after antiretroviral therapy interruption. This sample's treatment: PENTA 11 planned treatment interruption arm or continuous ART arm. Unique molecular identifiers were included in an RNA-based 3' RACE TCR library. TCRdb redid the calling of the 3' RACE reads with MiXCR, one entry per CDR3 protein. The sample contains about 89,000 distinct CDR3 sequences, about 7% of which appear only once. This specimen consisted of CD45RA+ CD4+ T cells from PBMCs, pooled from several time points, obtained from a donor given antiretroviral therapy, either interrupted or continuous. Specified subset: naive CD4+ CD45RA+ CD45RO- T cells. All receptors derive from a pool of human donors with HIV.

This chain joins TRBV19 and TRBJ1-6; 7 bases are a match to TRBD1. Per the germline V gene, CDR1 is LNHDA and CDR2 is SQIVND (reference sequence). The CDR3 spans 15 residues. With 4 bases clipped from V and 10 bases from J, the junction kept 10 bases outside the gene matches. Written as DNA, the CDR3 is TGTGCCAGTAGTAGGGGGACAGCCAGCGAGTCACCCCTCCACTTT. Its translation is CASSRGTASESPLHF.

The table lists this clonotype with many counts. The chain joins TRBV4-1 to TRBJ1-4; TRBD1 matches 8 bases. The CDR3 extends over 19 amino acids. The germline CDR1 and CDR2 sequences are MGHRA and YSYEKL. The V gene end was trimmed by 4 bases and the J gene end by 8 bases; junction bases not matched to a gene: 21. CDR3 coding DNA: TGCGCCAGCAGCCTCAGGGCAGGACAGGGCCCCCTCCCCGGGGAAAAACTGTTTTTT. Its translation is CASSLRAGQGPLPGEKLFF.

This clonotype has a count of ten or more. CDR3 protein: CATSEERSPYEQYF. The CDR3 DNA is TGTGCCACCAGTGAAGAACGGAGCCCCTACGAGCAGTACTTC. The gene calls are TRBV24-1 and TRBJ2-7; D is unclear. CDR3 length: 14 amino acids. Germline V gene lookup returns CDR1 KGHDR and CDR2 SFDVKD. The V end lost 4 bases, the J end lost 2 bases, and 11 bases lay between the germline ends.

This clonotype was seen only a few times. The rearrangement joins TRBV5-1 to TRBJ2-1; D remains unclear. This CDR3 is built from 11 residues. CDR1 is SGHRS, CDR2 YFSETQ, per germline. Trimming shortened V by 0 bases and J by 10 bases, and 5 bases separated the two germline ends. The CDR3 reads CASSLGREQFF. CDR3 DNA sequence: TGCGCCAGCAGCTTGGGTAGGGAGCAGTTCTTC.

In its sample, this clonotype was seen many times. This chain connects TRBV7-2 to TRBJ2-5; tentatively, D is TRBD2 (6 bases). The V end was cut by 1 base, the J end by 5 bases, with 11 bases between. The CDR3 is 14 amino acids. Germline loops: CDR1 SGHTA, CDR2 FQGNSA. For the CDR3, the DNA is TGTGCCAGCAGCTTAGTGGGGGGATCGGAGACCCAGTACTTC. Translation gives CASSLVGGSETQYF.

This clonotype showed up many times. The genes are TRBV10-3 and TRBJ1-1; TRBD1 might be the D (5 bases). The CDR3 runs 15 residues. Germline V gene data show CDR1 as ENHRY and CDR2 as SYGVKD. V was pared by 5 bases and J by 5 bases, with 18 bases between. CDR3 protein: CAISQPGGEGTEAFF. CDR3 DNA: TGTGCCATCAGTCAACCCGGGGGGGAGGGGACTGAAGCTTTCTTT.

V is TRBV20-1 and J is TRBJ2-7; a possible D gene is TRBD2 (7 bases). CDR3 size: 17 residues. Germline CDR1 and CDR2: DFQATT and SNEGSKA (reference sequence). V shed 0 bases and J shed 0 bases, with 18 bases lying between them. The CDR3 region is CSARDWGASGISYEQYF. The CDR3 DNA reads TGCAGTGCTAGAGACTGGGGGGCTAGCGGAATCTCCTACGAGCAGTACTTC.

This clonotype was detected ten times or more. The CDR3 DNA is TGTGCCAGCAGCTGGACCAGGGGGTTAGACTCCTACGAGCAGTACTTC. It yields the protein CASSWTRGLDSYEQYF. The V and J genes are TRBV7-2 and TRBJ2-7; TRBD1 aligns across 7 bases. The CDR3 covers 16 residues. CDR1 and CDR2 from the germline V gene are SGHTA and FQGNSA. V trimming: 4 bases; J trimming: 0 bases; junction bases outside the gene matches: 9.

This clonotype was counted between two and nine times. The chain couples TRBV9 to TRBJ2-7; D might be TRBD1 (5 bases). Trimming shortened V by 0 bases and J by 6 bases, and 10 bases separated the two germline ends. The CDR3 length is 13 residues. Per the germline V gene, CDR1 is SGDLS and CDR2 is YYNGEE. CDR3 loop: CASSVDPQGEQYF. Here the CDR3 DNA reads TGTGCCAGCAGCGTAGACCCTCAGGGCGAGCAGTACTTC.

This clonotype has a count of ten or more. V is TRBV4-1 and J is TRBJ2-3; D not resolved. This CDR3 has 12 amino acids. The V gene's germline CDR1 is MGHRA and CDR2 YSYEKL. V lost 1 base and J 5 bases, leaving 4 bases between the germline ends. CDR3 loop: CASSQVRDTQYF. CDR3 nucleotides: TGCGCCAGCAGCCAAGTACGAGATACGCAGTATTTT.

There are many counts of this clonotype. The CDR3 nucleotides read TGTGCCAGTAACCGGGGACGGGAGGAGACCCAGTACTTC. It is translated as CASNRGREETQYF. The gene calls are TRBV19 and TRBJ2-5, with D possibly being TRBD2 (6 bases). V was clipped by 7 bases and J by 5 bases, with 14 bases between them. Germline CDR1 LNHDA, CDR2 SQIVND (reference sequence). The CDR3 length is 13 residues.

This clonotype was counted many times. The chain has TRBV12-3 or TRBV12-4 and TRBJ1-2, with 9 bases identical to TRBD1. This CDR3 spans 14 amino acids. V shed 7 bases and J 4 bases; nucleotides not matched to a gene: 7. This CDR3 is CASTISTGGYGYTF. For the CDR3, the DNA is TGTGCCAGCACCATCTCGACAGGGGGCTATGGCTACACCTTC.

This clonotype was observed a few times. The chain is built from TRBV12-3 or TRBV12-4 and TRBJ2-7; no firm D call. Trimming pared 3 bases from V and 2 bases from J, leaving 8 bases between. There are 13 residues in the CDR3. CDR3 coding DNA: TGTGCCAGCAGTTTCCACCTTACCTACGAGCAGTACTTC. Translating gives CASSFHLTYEQYF.

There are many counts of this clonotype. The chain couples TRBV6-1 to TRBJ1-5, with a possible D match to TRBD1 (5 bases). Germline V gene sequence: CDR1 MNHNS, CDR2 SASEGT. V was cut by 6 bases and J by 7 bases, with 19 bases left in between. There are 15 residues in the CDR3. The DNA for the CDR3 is TGTGCCAGCAGCCAAGTGGGGGGGTTTGGGCAGCCCCAGCATTTT. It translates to CASSQVGGFGQPQHF.

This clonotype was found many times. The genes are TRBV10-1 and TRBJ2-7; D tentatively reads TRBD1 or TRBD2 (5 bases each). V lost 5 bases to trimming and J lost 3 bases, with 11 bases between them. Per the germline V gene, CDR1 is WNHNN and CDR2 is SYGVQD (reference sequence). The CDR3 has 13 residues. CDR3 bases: TGCGCCAGCAGTCGGGACCGCTACTACGAGCAGTACTTC. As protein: CASSRDRYYEQYF.

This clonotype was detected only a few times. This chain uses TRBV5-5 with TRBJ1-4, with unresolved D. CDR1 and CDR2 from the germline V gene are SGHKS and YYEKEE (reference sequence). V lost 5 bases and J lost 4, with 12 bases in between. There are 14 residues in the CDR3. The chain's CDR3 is CASSQVSFNEKLFF. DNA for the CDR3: TGTGCCAGCAGTCAGGTGTCCTTTAATGAAAAACTGTTTTTT.

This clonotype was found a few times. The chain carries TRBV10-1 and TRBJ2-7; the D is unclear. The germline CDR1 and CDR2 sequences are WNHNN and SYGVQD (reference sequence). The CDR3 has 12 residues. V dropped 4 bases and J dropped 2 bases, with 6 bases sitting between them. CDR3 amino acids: CASSVGTYEQYF. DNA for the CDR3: TGCGCCAGCAGTGTAGGGACCTACGAGCAGTACTTC.

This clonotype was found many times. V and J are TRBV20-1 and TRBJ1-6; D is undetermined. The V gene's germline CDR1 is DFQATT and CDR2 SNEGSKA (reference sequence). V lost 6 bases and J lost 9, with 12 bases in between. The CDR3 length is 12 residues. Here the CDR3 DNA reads TGCAGTGCCCCTAAGACGGCTTCACCCCTCCACTTT. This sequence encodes CSAPKTASPLHF.

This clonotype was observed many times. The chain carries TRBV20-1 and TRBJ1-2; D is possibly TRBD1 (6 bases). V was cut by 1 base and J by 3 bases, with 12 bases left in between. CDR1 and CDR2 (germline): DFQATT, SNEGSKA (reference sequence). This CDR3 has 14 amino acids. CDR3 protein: CSARVTGQDYGYTF. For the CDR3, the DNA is TGCAGTGCTAGAGTGACAGGCCAGGACTATGGCTACACCTTC.

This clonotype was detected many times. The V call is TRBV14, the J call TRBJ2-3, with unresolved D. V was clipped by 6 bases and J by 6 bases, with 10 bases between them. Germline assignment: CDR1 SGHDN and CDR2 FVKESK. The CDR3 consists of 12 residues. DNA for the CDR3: TGTGCCAGCAGACACCTTGGGGATACGCAGTATTTT. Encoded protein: CASRHLGDTQYF.

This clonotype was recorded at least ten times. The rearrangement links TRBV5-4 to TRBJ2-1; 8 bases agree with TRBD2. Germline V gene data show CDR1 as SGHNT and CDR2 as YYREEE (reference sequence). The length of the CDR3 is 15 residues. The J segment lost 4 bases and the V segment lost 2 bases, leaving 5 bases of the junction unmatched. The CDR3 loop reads CASSLRASGYNEQFF. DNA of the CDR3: TGTGCCAGCAGCTTAAGGGCTAGCGGGTACAATGAGCAGTTCTTC.

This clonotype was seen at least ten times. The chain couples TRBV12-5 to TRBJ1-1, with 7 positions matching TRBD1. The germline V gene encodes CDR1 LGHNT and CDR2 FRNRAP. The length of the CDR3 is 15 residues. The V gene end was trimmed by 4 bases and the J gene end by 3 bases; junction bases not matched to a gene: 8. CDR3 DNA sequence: TGTGCTAGTGGTTCGCAAGGGGGCCCCTACACTGAAGCTTTCTTT. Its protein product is CASGSQGGPYTEAFF.

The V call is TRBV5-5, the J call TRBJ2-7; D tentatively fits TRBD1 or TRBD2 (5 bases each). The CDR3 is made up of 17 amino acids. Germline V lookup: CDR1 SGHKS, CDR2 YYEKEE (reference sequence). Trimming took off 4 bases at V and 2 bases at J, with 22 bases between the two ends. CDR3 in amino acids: CASSKGRQRVIPYEQYF. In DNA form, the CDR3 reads TGTGCCAGCAGCAAGGGACGACAGAGGGTAATCCCCTACGAGCAGTACTTC.

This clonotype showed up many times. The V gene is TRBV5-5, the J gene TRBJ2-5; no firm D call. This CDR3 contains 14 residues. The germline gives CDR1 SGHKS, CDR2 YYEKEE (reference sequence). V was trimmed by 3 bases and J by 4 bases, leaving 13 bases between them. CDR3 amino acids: CASSSSGPGETQYF. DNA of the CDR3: TGTGCCAGCAGCTCCTCCGGGCCCGGAGAGACCCAGTACTTC.

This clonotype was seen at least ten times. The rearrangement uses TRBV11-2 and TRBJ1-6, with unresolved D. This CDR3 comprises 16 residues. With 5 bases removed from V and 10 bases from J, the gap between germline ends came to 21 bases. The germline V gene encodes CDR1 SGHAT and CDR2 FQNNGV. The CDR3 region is CASSPALTQRESPLHF. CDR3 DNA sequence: TGTGCCAGCAGCCCCGCCTTGACACAAAGGGAGTCACCCCTCCACTTT. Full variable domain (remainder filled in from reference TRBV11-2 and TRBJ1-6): EAGVAQSPRYKIIEKRQSVAFWCNPISGHATLYWYQQILGQGPKLLIQFQNNGVVDDSQLPKDRFSAERLKGVDSTLKIQPAKLEDSAVYLCASSPALTQRESPLHFGNGTRLTVT.

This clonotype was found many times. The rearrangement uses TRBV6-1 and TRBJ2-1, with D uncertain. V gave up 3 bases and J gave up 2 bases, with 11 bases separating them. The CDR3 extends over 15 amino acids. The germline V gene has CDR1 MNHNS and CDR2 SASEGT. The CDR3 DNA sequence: TGTGCCAGCAGTGATAAGTCTCTCACCTACAATGAGCAGTTCTTC. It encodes CASSDKSLTYNEQFF.

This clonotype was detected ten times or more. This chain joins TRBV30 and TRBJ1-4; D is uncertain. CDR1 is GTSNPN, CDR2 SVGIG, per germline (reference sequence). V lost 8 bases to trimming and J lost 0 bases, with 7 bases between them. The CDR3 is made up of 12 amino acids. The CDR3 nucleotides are TGTGCCCTGGAAGCAACTAATGAAAAACTGTTTTTT. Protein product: CALEATNEKLFF.

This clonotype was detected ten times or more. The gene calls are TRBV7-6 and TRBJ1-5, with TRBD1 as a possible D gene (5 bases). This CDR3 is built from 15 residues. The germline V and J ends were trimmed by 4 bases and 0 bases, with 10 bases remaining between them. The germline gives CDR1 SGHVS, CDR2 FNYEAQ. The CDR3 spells CASSSGGNSNQPQHF. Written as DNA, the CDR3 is TGTGCCAGCAGCTCTGGGGGGAATAGCAATCAGCCCCAGCATTTT.

CDR3 DNA sequence: TGTGCCAGCAGCCACCGGAACCCGGGACTAGCTAGCAATGAGCAGTTCTTC. It codes for CASSHRNPGLASNEQFF. V usage is TRBV14 and J usage is TRBJ2-1, with 9 bases fitting TRBD2. Germline V gene data show CDR1 as SGHDN and CDR2 as FVKESK. V shed 3 bases, J shed 6 bases, and the junction held 12 bases outside the gene matches. The CDR3 has 17 amino acids.

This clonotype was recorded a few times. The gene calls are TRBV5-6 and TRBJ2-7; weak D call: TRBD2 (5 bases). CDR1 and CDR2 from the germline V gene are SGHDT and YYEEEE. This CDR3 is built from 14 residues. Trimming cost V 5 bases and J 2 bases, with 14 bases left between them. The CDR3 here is CASSLRGYAYEQYF. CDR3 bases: TGTGCCAGCAGTCTTCGGGGTTATGCCTACGAGCAGTACTTC.